The 17 T cell receptor beta chains below come from one sample, sequenced in a study of regulatory T cells in long-lasting Graves disease. CDR3 regions were amplified by Arm-PCR using iRepertoire HTBI primers to build TCR beta libraries. TCRdb processed the multiplex PCR reads anew with MiXCR; each CDR3 protein has one entry. The sample holds more than 300,000 distinct CDR3 sequences; about an eighth are singletons and the top ten take approximately 20%. The time point is: newly diagnosed GD, antithyroid drugs for less than 3 months. RNA from PBMCs was the source of the TCR library. The sample was also reused in another study, on T cells in Graves' hyperthyroidism and ophthalmopathy.

The sample in question was peripheral blood mononuclear cells (PBMCs), obtained at new diagnosis, from a patient treated with antithyroid drugs. Every receptor here comes from a woman younger than 35 with Graves disease.

The sample holds many counts of this clonotype. The J gene is TRBJ2-5, the V gene TRBV6-2 or TRBV6-3, with 14 bases identical to TRBD2. J lost 5 bases, V lost 5 bases, and 10 bases had no gene match. CDR1 and CDR2 from the germline V gene are MNHEY and SVGEGT. The CDR3 length is 17 residues. This chain's CDR3 is CASSRLPRTSGRETQYF. CDR3 DNA sequence: TGTGCCAGCAGTCGCCTTCCTCGGACTAGCGGGAGGGAGACCCAGTACTTC.

This clonotype has ten or more counts. V and J are TRBV6-4 and TRBJ2-4; 10 nucleotides line up with TRBD1. The ends lost 3 bases at V and 6 bases at J; junction bases unmatched: 5. CDR1 is MRHNA, CDR2 SNTAGT, per germline. The CDR3 extends over 15 amino acids. CDR3 sequence reads: CASSEETGGGNIQYF. The DNA of the CDR3 is TGTGCCAGCAGTGAGGAGACAGGGGGCGGAAACATTCAGTACTTC.

The chain couples TRBV6-1 to TRBJ2-5, with D uncertain. The length of the CDR3 is 18 residues. The V end lost 5 bases, the J end lost 3 bases, and 25 bases lay between the germline ends. Germline CDR1 MNHNS, CDR2 SASEGT. The CDR3 nucleotides are TGTGCCAGCAGTCCCTATCCCGCGGAGTCATCGCCGGAAGAGACCCAGTACTTC. It yields the protein CASSPYPAESSPEETQYF.

This clonotype was recorded at least ten times. The gene calls are TRBV12-3 or TRBV12-4 and TRBJ2-1; 8 bases are a match to TRBD2. This CDR3 region has 17 residues. Trimming took 6 bases from V and 6 from J; bases not matched to a gene: 16. In nucleotides, the CDR3 is TGTGCCAGCAGCCTTTACGGGGGGGCTCAGGAGGGCAATGAGCAGTTCTTC. Encoded protein: CASSLYGGAQEGNEQFF.

The rearrangement uses TRBV19 and TRBJ1-1; D might be TRBD1 (6 bases). The CDR3 consists of 17 residues. Trimming removed 3 bases at V and 3 bases at J, with 20 bases between. CDR1 and CDR2 from the germline V gene are LNHDA and SQIVND (reference sequence). As DNA, the CDR3 is TGTGCCAGTAGTATTAGTGAGGGACAAACCCTCGACACTGAAGCTTTCTTT. This codes for CASSISEGQTLDTEAFF. The whole variable domain, remainder taken from reference TRBV19 and TRBJ1-1, is DGGITQSPKYLFRKEGQNVTLSCEQNLNHDAMYWYRQDPGQGLRLIYYSQIVNDFQKGDIAEGYSVSREKKESFPLTVTSAQKNPTAFYLCASSISEGQTLDTEAFFGQGTRLTVV.

At least ten counts were recorded for this clonotype. The gene calls are TRBV27 and TRBJ2-3; TRBD2 matches at 11 bases. The V and J ends lost 4 bases and 2 bases, in that order; junction bases with no gene match: 5. This CDR3 is built from 16 residues. Per the germline V gene, CDR1 is MNHEY and CDR2 is SMNVEV (reference sequence). The CDR3 coding sequence is TGTGCCAGCAGTTGGGGACTAGCGGAATACACAGATACGCAGTATTTT. Its protein is CASSWGLAEYTDTQYF.

The chain recombines TRBV19 with TRBJ1-2; possible D gene TRBD1, 6 bases. Trimming pared 9 bases from V and 3 bases from J, leaving 11 bases between. Germline lookup yields CDR1 LNHDA and CDR2 SQIVND (reference sequence). The CDR3 spans 12 residues. The chain's CDR3 is CASRTVDYGYTF. In DNA form, the CDR3 reads TGTGCCAGCCGGACAGTTGACTATGGCTACACCTTC.

CDR3 residues: CASSPRRGAYTEAFF. In DNA form, the CDR3 reads TGTGCCAGTAGTCCCCGTCGGGGGGCGTATACTGAAGCTTTCTTT. The rearrangement joins TRBV19 to TRBJ1-1; tentatively, D is TRBD1 (6 bases). The CDR3 is 15 amino acids. Deletions cut 5 bases from V and 5 bases from J, with 18 bases between. Germline CDR1 and CDR2: LNHDA and SQIVND (reference sequence).

The gene calls are TRBV19 and TRBJ2-2; TRBD2 matches at 7 bases. This CDR3 region has 15 residues. J gave up 5 bases and V 2 bases, and 5 bases lay outside the gene matches. Per germline, CDR1 LNHDA and CDR2 SQIVND (reference sequence). The CDR3 here is CASSILGLPTGELFF. CDR3 bases: TGTGCCAGTAGTATATTGGGACTACCTACCGGGGAGCTGTTTTTT.

This clonotype has ten or more counts. The chain has TRBV7-9 and TRBJ1-1; 9 nucleotides align to TRBD1. CDR1 is SEHNR and CDR2 is FQNEAQ in the germline V gene (reference sequence). The V gene end was trimmed by 2 bases and the J gene end by 9 bases; junction bases not matched to a gene: 7. CDR3 size: 14 residues. The CDR3 here is CASSLPGDREKAFF. The CDR3 DNA is TGTGCCAGCAGCTTACCAGGGGACAGGGAGAAAGCTTTCTTT.

With regard to this clonotype: This may come from a read error, since a much larger clone is one base off. This chain uses TRBV6-1 with TRBJ1-6; TRBD1 aligns across 9 bases. Germline lookup yields CDR1 MNHNS and CDR2 SASEGT. The CDR3 is made up of 11 amino acids. The chain's CDR3 is CVSRGQGPLHF. The CDR3 DNA reads as TGTGTCAGCAGGGGACAGGGACCCCTCCACTTT.

This clonotype was seen at least ten times. A read error may produce the germline difference seen at one junction end. V usage is TRBV12-3 or TRBV12-4 and J usage is TRBJ2-2; 8 nucleotides line up with TRBD2. The CDR3 has 16 residues. The CDR3 loop is CASSFQRLANAGELFF. CDR3 bases: TGTGCCAGCAGTTTTCAGCGACTAGCGAACGCCGGGGAGCTGTTTTTT.

This clonotype occurred a few times. This chain uses TRBV29-1 with TRBJ1-5, with D possibly matching TRBD1 (5 bases). Trimming took 5 bases from V and 4 from J, leaving 24 bases between them. Germline V lookup: CDR1 SQVTM, CDR2 ANQGSEA. The CDR3 runs 17 residues. CDR3 amino acids: CSVSAGTGRGWNQPQHF. The DNA for the CDR3 is TGCAGCGTTTCAGCTGGGACGGGGCGGGGGTGGAATCAGCCCCAGCATTTT.

This clonotype was seen many times. Here the CDR3 DNA reads TGTGCCAGCAGTCTCAGACAGGGACACACAGATACGCAGTATTTT. Translated, it gives CASSLRQGHTDTQYF. The chain recombines TRBV28 with TRBJ2-3; 7 bases fit TRBD1. Germline V gives CDR1 MDHEN, CDR2 SYDVKM. CDR3 size: 15 residues. The V segment lost 5 bases and the J segment 2 bases; nucleotides outside the gene matches: 7. The full variable domain, its missing parts supplied by reference TRBV28 and TRBJ2-3, is DVKVTQSSRYLVKRTGEKVFLECVQDMDHENMFWYRQDPGLGLRLIYFSYDVKMKEKGDIPEGYSVSREKKERFSLILESASTNQTSMYLCASSLRQGHTDTQYFGPGTRLTVL.

V usage is TRBV13 and J usage is TRBJ2-1; 9 bases align to TRBD1. CDR3 length equals 18 residues. Looked up from germline, CDR1 is PRHDT and CDR2 is FYEKMQ (reference sequence). V gave up 3 bases and J gave up 7 bases; unmatched junction bases: 16. The CDR3 sequence: CASSFTPWGRDRANEQFF. The CDR3 DNA sequence: TGTGCCAGCAGCTTTACCCCCTGGGGTCGGGACAGGGCGAATGAGCAGTTCTTC.

This chain uses TRBV28 with TRBJ2-1; D is ambiguous. V was shortened by 7 bases and J by 4 bases, with 14 bases between the two germline ends. Germline V gene lookup returns CDR1 MDHEN and CDR2 SYDVKM. The CDR3 runs to 14 residues. The CDR3 bases are TGTGCCAGCACCCTGACCGGCCGTTACAATGAGCAGTTCTTC. Translated: CASTLTGRYNEQFF.

This chain uses TRBV19 with TRBJ2-1; TRBD2 aligns across 8 bases. This CDR3 has 17 amino acids. V trimming: 2 bases; J trimming: 8 bases; junction bases outside the gene matches: 14. CDR1 is LNHDA, CDR2 SQIVND, per germline (reference sequence). The CDR3 loop is CASSIYPISGRNHEQFF. The CDR3 DNA is TGTGCCAGTAGTATATACCCTATCAGCGGGAGAAATCATGAGCAGTTCTTC.